This TCR beta chain stems from a study of cytomegalovirus exposure and HLA in healthy donors. With V trimmed by 3 bases and J by 7 bases, 9 bases remained unmatched. Germline-derived CDR1 and CDR2 are SGHRS and YFSETQ. The CDR3 is made up of 14 amino acids. Only in-frame clones appear in the TCRdb table, and some are missing; sequencing was by immunoSEQ multiplex PCR. The sample consists of around 140,000 clones, approximately 86% of them appearing once. Broader study findings: Reports described diagnosis of cytomegalovirus status by the classifier as highly specific and sensitive.

Points on this clone: Its specificity is unknown.

The TCR comes from a man between 18 and 35 years old in good health and CMV-seropositive. The chain recombines TRBV5-1 with TRBJ1-2; TRBD1 aligns across 7 bases. The sequencing input was PBMCs. CDR3 in DNA: TGCGCCAGCAGCTCCCCAGGGGGTGGTTTTGGCTACACCTTC. Translated: CASSSPGGGFGYTF. The whole variable domain, remainder taken from reference TRBV5-1 and TRBJ1-2, is KAGVTQTPRYLIKTRGQQVTLSCSPISGHRSVSWYQQTPGQGLQFLFEYFSETQRNKGNFPGRFSGRQFSNSRSEMNVSTLELGDSALYLCASSSPGGGFGYTFGSGTRLTVV.